The 21 T cell receptor beta chains below were found in one sample sequenced in a study of T cells in Graves' hyperthyroidism and ophthalmopathy. TCR beta CDR3 sequences were amplified from RNA transcripts. Primed by the HTBI set, a first-round RT-PCR was run on the TCR CDR3. TCRdb ran MiXCR on the multiplex PCR reads and lists one entry per CDR3 protein. There are some 530,000 distinct CDR3 sequences in the sample; about 22% occur only once, and around 47% lies in the top ten. Sequencing was performed on blood. The receptor source for this set is a woman aged 70-85 years with Graves' ophthalmopathy.

The chain links TRBV29-1 to TRBJ1-1; D remains ambiguous. CDR3 size: 11 residues. Germline lookup yields CDR1 SQVTM and CDR2 ANQGSEA. Trimming removed 8 bases at V and 6 bases at J, with 13 bases between. The CDR3 protein is CSFSEGSEAFF. CDR3 nucleotides: TGCAGCTTCTCCGAGGGCTCTGAAGCTTTCTTT.

This clonotype was observed a few times. The chain is built from TRBV5-8 and TRBJ2-5; no reliable D call. The CDR3 sequence is 13 residues long. Trimming cost V 1 base and J 5 bases, with 9 bases left between them. The V gene's germline CDR1 is SGHTS and CDR2 YDEGEE. The CDR3 nucleotides read TGTGCCAGCAGCTTGAGATATTCCGAGACCCAGTACTTC. Its translation: CASSLRYSETQYF.

In this sample, this clonotype turned up many times. The chain combines TRBV12-3 or TRBV12-4 with TRBJ2-7; D is unclear. The CDR3 consists of 12 residues. V was cut by 6 bases and J by 2 bases, with 8 bases left in between. CDR3 sequence (DNA): TGTGCCAGCAGCCTAGTCACCTACGAGCAGTACTTC. This gives the protein CASSLVTYEQYF.

V usage is TRBV30 and J usage is TRBJ1-4; D might be TRBD1 (5 bases). The CDR3 sequence is 13 residues long. V was pared by 0 bases and J by 7 bases, with 9 bases between. Per the germline V gene, CDR1 is GTSNPN and CDR2 is SVGIG (reference sequence). The CDR3 spells CAWSVGVFEKLFF. The CDR3 region has the DNA TGTGCCTGGAGTGTAGGGGTTTTTGAAAAACTGTTTTTT.

This clonotype was seen a few times. This rearrangement joins TRBV19 to TRBJ1-2, with TRBD1 as a possible D gene (5 bases). CDR3 length: 15 amino acids. CDR1 is LNHDA, CDR2 SQIVND, per germline (reference sequence). V was shortened by 8 bases and J by 7 bases, with 23 bases between the two germline ends. The CDR3 loop reads CASEPGTSYLGGYTF. CDR3 nucleotides: TGTGCCAGTGAACCGGGGACCTCGTATTTAGGTGGCTACACCTTC.

The genes are TRBV15 and TRBJ1-3; D uncertain. Trimming removed 1 base from V and 4 bases from J, with 11 bases in between. Germline V gives CDR1 LNHNV, CDR2 YYDKDF (reference sequence). The CDR3 contains 15 residues. CDR3 residues: CATSRVPWVGNTIYF. The CDR3 nucleotides are TGTGCCACCAGCAGAGTACCCTGGGTGGGAAACACCATATATTTT.

This clonotype has more than one count but fewer than ten. The V gene is TRBV12-5, the J gene TRBJ2-7; D call uncertain. V was cut by 3 bases and J by 6 bases, with 6 bases left in between. The CDR3 totals 11 residues. The germline V gene encodes CDR1 LGHNT and CDR2 FRNRAP. CDR3 loop: CASGLSGEQYF. CDR3 bases: TGTGCTAGTGGTTTAAGTGGCGAGCAGTACTTC. Full variable domain (rest looked up from reference TRBV12-5 and TRBJ2-7): DARVTQTPRHKVTEMGQEVTMRCQPILGHNTVFWYRQTMMQGLELLAYFRNRAPLDDSGMPKDRFSAEMPDATLATLKIQPSEPRDSAVYFCASGLSGEQYFGPGTRLTVT.

This clonotype was seen only a few times. The chain joins TRBV2 to TRBJ2-7; D is unresolved. CDR3 length: 13 residues. The V gene lost 10 bases and the J gene lost 2 bases, with 15 bases spanning the gap. Germline lookup yields CDR1 SNHLY and CDR2 FYNNEI. CDR3 nucleotide sequence: TGTGCCATCGTACCACAGTGGACCTACGAGCAGTACTTC. Its translation is CAIVPQWTYEQYF.

The chain is built from TRBV14 and TRBJ2-7; perhaps TRBD1 as D (5 bases). Germline CDR1 is SGHDN and CDR2 is FVKESK. This CDR3 contains 15 residues. Trimming stripped 4 bases from V and 4 bases from J, with 17 bases between. The CDR3 DNA sequence: TGTGCCAGCAGCCGCCCTGGGTCGGACATTTACGAGCAGTACTTC. As protein: CASSRPGSDIYEQYF.

This clonotype showed up many times. The chain couples TRBV6-1 to TRBJ1-1; 7 nucleotides match TRBD1. Germline V gives CDR1 MNHNS, CDR2 SASEGT. With 7 bases clipped from V and 5 bases from J, the junction kept 10 bases outside the gene matches. The length of the CDR3 is 14 residues. The CDR3 is CASTSTGRGTEAFF. DNA for the CDR3: TGTGCCAGCACGTCGACAGGGCGTGGGACTGAAGCTTTCTTT.

As regards this clonotype: A much larger clonotype is one base distant, so this may be a read error. It is likely a read error, because the conserved phenylalanine at the end of the CDR3 is missing. The chain couples TRBV20-1 to TRBJ1-1; D might be TRBD1 (6 bases). Per the germline V gene, CDR1 is DFQATT and CDR2 is SNEGSKA (reference sequence). The CDR3 contains 13 residues. The V end was cut by 5 bases, the J end by 6 bases, with 16 bases between. CDR3 sequence reads: CSAPGAVLSEAFL. Here the CDR3 DNA reads TGCAGTGCTCCAGGGGCAGTCCTCTCTGAAGCTTTCCTT.

As for this clonotype: A much more abundant neighbour one base away suggests this may be a read error. The chain uses TRBV11-2 and TRBJ2-1; 9 bases agree with TRBD2. CDR3 length: 17 amino acids. V lost 6 bases, J lost 4 bases, and 13 bases stayed unmatched. Germline assignment: CDR1 SGHAT and CDR2 FQNNGV. The DNA of the CDR3 is TGTGCCAGCAGTCTTGGGACTAGCAGGAGGTGGTACAATGAGCAGTTCTTC. Amino acid sequence: CASSLGTSRRWYNEQFF.

The rearrangement links TRBV11-3 to TRBJ2-3; perhaps TRBD2 as D (6 bases). Germline V gives CDR1 SGHNT, CDR2 YENEEA. The CDR3 loop spans 15 amino acids. V lost 9 bases and J lost 0, with 16 bases in between. CDR3 sequence reads: CARTEEGTSTDTQYF. The DNA for the CDR3 is TGTGCCAGGACCGAGGAGGGGACTAGCACAGATACGCAGTATTTT.

This clonotype was counted between two and nine times. The chain recombines TRBV5-6 with TRBJ2-7, with a weak D call TRBD2 (5 bases). The V end lost 2 bases, the J end lost 2 bases, and 11 bases lay between the germline ends. This CDR3 contains 14 residues. Germline CDR1 is SGHDT and CDR2 is YYEEEE. The CDR3 bases are TGTGCCAGCAGCTTTTGGACTGCAACCTACGAGCAGTACTTC. As protein: CASSFWTATYEQYF.

The sample holds many counts of this clonotype. This CDR3 reads CASSLPGLAGGWSYEQYF. In nucleotides, the CDR3 is TGCGCCAGCAGCTTACCGGGACTAGCGGGAGGGTGGTCCTACGAGCAGTACTTC. The rearrangement joins TRBV5-1 to TRBJ2-7; 16 bases align to TRBD2. Germline V gene data show CDR1 as SGHRS and CDR2 as YFSETQ. The CDR3 loop spans 18 amino acids. Trimming at V came to 2 bases and at J to 1 base, leaving 6 bases not matched to a gene.

Only a few counts were recorded for this clonotype. J is TRBJ2-7 and V is TRBV10-3; no firm D call. V dropped 3 bases and J dropped 6 bases, with 9 bases sitting between them. The CDR3 length is 12 residues. Germline V gene sequence: CDR1 ENHRY, CDR2 SYGVKD. Here the CDR3 reads CAISDSLGEQYF. In DNA, the CDR3 is TGTGCCATCAGTGACAGCCTGGGCGAGCAGTACTTC.

The V call is TRBV15, the J call TRBJ1-2; D not resolved. V lost 0 bases to trimming and J lost 8 bases, with 13 bases between them. This CDR3 has 14 amino acids. Germline-derived CDR1 and CDR2 are LNHNV and YYDKDF (reference sequence). This chain's CDR3 is CATSRDSGPGGYTF. For the CDR3, the DNA is TGTGCCACCAGCAGAGATTCCGGGCCGGGGGGCTACACCTTC.

This clonotype occurred a few times. V gene TRBV6-1 combines with J gene TRBJ1-2; TRBD1 might be the D (6 bases). CDR1 is MNHNS and CDR2 is SASEGT in the germline V gene. This CDR3 has 16 amino acids. Trimming stripped 5 bases from V and 2 bases from J, with 18 bases between. CDR3 region: CASSRPTRGLNYGYTF. CDR3 nucleotide sequence: TGTGCCAGCAGTCGTCCAACCAGGGGACTAAACTATGGCTACACCTTC.

This clonotype was recorded a few times. The gene calls are TRBV19 and TRBJ1-1, with TRBD1 as a possible D gene (5 bases). CDR1 is LNHDA and CDR2 is SQIVND in the germline V gene (reference sequence). This CDR3 region has 16 residues. V was trimmed by 3 bases and J by 2 bases, leaving 16 bases between them. The CDR3 DNA reads TGTGCCAGTAGTATCTCGGCAGGGTCTTTTAACACTGAAGCTTTCTTT. This codes for CASSISAGSFNTEAFF.

This clonotype came up many times. The chain employs TRBV7-2 and TRBJ2-7; TRBD1 matches 9 bases. Germline-derived CDR1 and CDR2 are SGHTA and FQGNSA. V dropped 3 bases and J dropped 1; count of bases not matched to a gene: 4. The CDR3 runs to 15 residues. The CDR3 coding sequence is TGTGCCAGCAGCTTTGCCGGGACAGGGTCCTACGAGCAGTACTTC. Protein product: CASSFAGTGSYEQYF.

There are a few counts of this clonotype. The rearrangement uses TRBV29-1 and TRBJ2-5, with 8 bases that match TRBD2. J gave up 5 bases and V 3 bases, and 5 bases lay outside the gene matches. The CDR3 runs 13 residues. CDR1 is SQVTM and CDR2 is ANQGSEA in the germline V gene. CDR3 coding DNA: TGCAGCGTTGAGAAAGCGGGAGTGGAGACCCAGTACTTC. It yields the protein CSVEKAGVETQYF.